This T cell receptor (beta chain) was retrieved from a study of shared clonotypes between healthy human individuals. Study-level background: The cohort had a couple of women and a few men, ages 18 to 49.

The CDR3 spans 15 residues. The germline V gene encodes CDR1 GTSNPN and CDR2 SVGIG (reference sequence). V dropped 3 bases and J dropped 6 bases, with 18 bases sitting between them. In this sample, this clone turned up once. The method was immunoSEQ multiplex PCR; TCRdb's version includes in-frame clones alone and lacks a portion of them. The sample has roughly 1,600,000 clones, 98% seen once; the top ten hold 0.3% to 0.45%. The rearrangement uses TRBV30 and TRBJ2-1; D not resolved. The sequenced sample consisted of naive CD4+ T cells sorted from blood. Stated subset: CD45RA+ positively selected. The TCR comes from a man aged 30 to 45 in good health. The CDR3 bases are TGTGCCTGGAGCCACCGAGGAATGGTAATCAATGAGCAGTTCTTC. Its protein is CAWSHRGMVINEQFF.